This TCR beta chain was observed in a study of shared clonotypes between healthy human individuals. Worth noting for this clone: The antigen is not known.

The study drew its donors from healthy HIV-negative adults without recent acute infections or vaccinations. All the donors were Caucasian adults who lived in Nashville, Tennessee. CD4+ cell separation produced CD45RA+ naive and CD45RA-negative memory subsets. This CDR3 has 15 amino acids. CDR1 and CDR2 from the germline V gene are SGHAT and FQNNGV. V shed 5 bases and J shed 0 bases, with 10 bases lying between them. Overall study results and limits: A small donor pool kept down the genetic and exposure-history diversity that was represented.

Measured with immunoSEQ multiplex PCR; TCRdb has only the in-frame clones, and not every one. This table has around 2.1 million clones, almost 96% appearing once. V usage is TRBV11-2 and J usage is TRBJ1-4; D uncertain. This receptor was taken from a man aged 18 to 30 in good health. The sample comprised naive CD4+ T cells sorted from blood. Subset noted: CD45RA+ positively selected. This CDR3 reads CASSREQSTNEKLFF. In DNA form, the CDR3 reads TGTGCCAGCAGCAGGGAGCAGTCAACTAATGAAAAACTGTTTTTT.